What follows are 27 T cell receptor beta chains derived from one specimen sequenced in a study of shared clonotypes between healthy human individuals (dated by TCRdb to about 2020). Library preparation used the immunoSEQ multiplex PCR assay. TCRdb obtained this table from immuneACCESS and retained in-frame rearrangements with V and J assigned. These tables miss some clones; where compared with another copy, unresolved V genes account for less than half of the shortfall, and the remainder is unexplained. The sample yields around 1,100,000 clones; 60% to 80% were counted once. The ten largest make up approximately 0.9% of the sample. Sequencing was done on a sample of memory CD4+ T cells from PBMCs. What this sample's cell subset or site label stands for: CD45RA-negative fraction. These receptors all come from a man younger than 35 in good health. Some clones in this sample may be carry-over from other donors' samples.

This clone came up a few times. J is TRBJ1-4 and V is TRBV28; no clear D gene. This CDR3 spans 17 amino acids. Germline lookup yields CDR1 MDHEN and CDR2 SYDVKM. Trimming removed 2 bases at V and 4 bases at J, with 17 bases between. The CDR3 region has the DNA TGTGCCAGCAGTTTAACGGGCCTCCAGAAGATTAATGAAAAACTGTTTTTT. Encoded protein: CASSLTGLQKINEKLFF.

CDR3 sequence (DNA): TGCGCCAGCAGTTCGGACCGCTCCGGATTCCATGCCTACGAGCAGTACTTC. Translating it yields CASSSDRSGFHAYEQYF. The chain couples TRBV5-1 to TRBJ2-7; D call uncertain. CDR3 length: 17 amino acids. The V and J ends lost 5 bases and 2 bases respectively, with 23 bases between them. Germline V gene sequence: CDR1 SGHRS, CDR2 YFSETQ.

This clone turned up a few times. This chain uses TRBV7-9 with TRBJ1-3; D gene unclear. The V and J ends lost 5 bases and 0 bases respectively, with 14 bases between them. This CDR3 is built from 16 residues. Germline assignment: CDR1 SEHNR and CDR2 FQNEAQ (reference sequence). The CDR3 protein is CASSPSSRYSGNTIYF. The CDR3 DNA follows: TGTGCCAGCAGCCCCTCTTCCAGATACTCTGGAAACACCATATATTTT.

About this clone itself: The same CDR3 is also encoded by other DNA sequences in this sample. This chain links TRBV9 with TRBJ2-1, with D perhaps TRBD2 (6 bases). Germline CDR1 is SGDLS and CDR2 is YYNGEE. The CDR3 runs 15 residues. The ends were cut back, 0 bases at V and 3 bases at J, with 10 bases in the middle. The CDR3 nucleotides are TGTGCCAGCAGCGTAGCGGGAGACTTCTACAATGAGCAGTTCTTC. It codes for CASSVAGDFYNEQFF. Full variable domain (remainder filled in from reference TRBV9 and TRBJ2-1): DSGVTQTPKHLITATGQRVTLRCSPRSGDLSVYWYQQSLDQGLQFLIQYYNGEERAKGNILERFSAQQFPDLHSELNLSSLELGDSALYFCASSVAGDFYNEQFFGPGTRLTVL.

Notes on this clone: Other DNA sequences in the same sample also yield this CDR3. The chain carries TRBV20-1 and TRBJ2-3; D gene ambiguous. The V and J ends lost 4 bases and 2 bases respectively, with 4 bases between them. The length of the CDR3 is 11 residues. The germline gives CDR1 DFQATT, CDR2 SNEGSKA (reference sequence). DNA of the CDR3: TGCAGTGCTACATACACAGATACGCAGTATTTT. Protein: CSATYTDTQYF.

The chain is built from TRBV28 and TRBJ2-2; perhaps TRBD1 as D (6 bases). CDR1 MDHEN and CDR2 SYDVKM come from the germline V gene. The length of the CDR3 is 13 residues. The V end lost 6 bases, the J end lost 3 bases, and 8 bases lay between the germline ends. The CDR3 is CASRWTDTGELFF. DNA of the CDR3: TGTGCCAGCAGATGGACAGACACCGGGGAGCTGTTTTTT.

This rearrangement joins TRBV2 to TRBJ2-5, with a tentative D call TRBD2 (5 bases). Trimming removed 6 bases from V and 5 bases from J, with 13 bases in between. Per the germline V gene, CDR1 is SNHLY and CDR2 is FYNNEI. The CDR3 length is 13 residues. This CDR3 is CASSSPSRETQYF. CDR3 in DNA: TGTGCCAGCAGCTCGCCTAGCCGGGAGACCCAGTACTTC. Full variable domain (missing parts from reference TRBV2 and TRBJ2-5): EPEVTQTPSHQVTQMGQEVILRCVPISNHLYFYWYRQILGQKVEFLVSFYNNEISEKSEIFDDQFSVERPDGSNFTLKIRSTKLEDSAMYFCASSSPSRETQYFGPGTRLLVL.

The chain uses TRBV28 and TRBJ2-1; TRBD2 matches at 12 bases. The CDR3 sequence is 16 residues long. From germline, CDR1 is MDHEN and CDR2 SYDVKM. V gave up 4 bases and J gave up 12 bases; unmatched junction bases: 13. The CDR3: CASSSRTSGVPWGQFF. The CDR3, as DNA: TGTGCCAGCAGTTCAAGGACTAGCGGGGTCCCCTGGGGGCAGTTCTTC.

V usage is TRBV10-3 and J usage is TRBJ2-1; 7 nucleotides align to TRBD2. J lost 3 bases, V lost 5 bases, and 7 bases had no gene match. Germline V CDR1 and CDR2: ENHRY, SYGVKD. The length of the CDR3 is 15 residues. CDR3 loop: CAISNSRGGYNEQFF. The CDR3 DNA reads as TGTGCCATCAGTAACTCCCGCGGGGGCTACAATGAGCAGTTCTTC.

The chain joins TRBV6-5 to TRBJ2-3, with TRBD2 identical over 8 bases. Germline values: CDR1 MNHEY, CDR2 SVGAGI. The CDR3 spans 15 residues. The junction had 10 bases not matched to a gene; V was cut back by 7 bases and J by 4 bases. Written as DNA, the CDR3 is TGTGCCAGCATTGCAAGCGGGAGAGGGCCAGATACGCAGTATTTT. Translating gives CASIASGRGPDTQYF.

The rearrangement uses TRBV18 and TRBJ2-7; weak D call: TRBD1 (5 bases). V gave up 2 bases and J gave up 4 bases, with 18 bases separating them. CDR3 length: 16 amino acids. Germline loops: CDR1 KGHSH, CDR2 LQKENI. CDR3 sequence reads: CASSPKPGAANYEQYF. The DNA for the CDR3 is TGTGCCAGCTCACCAAAACCTGGGGCGGCAAATTACGAGCAGTACTTC. Full variable domain (outside the CDR3, taken from reference TRBV18 and TRBJ2-7): NAGVMQNPRHLVRRRGQEARLRCSPMKGHSHVYWYRQLPEEGLKFMVYLQKENIIDESGMPKERFSAEFPKEGPSILRIQQVVRGDSAAYFCASSPKPGAANYEQYFGPGTRLTVT.

This clone was found a few times. CDR3 sequence: CASSSGASNTEAFF. The CDR3 DNA is TGTGCCAGCAGCTCAGGGGCATCGAACACTGAAGCTTTCTTT. The genes are TRBV7-3 and TRBJ1-1, with D possibly TRBD1 on 6 matching bases. The germline V gene encodes CDR1 SGHTA and CDR2 FQGTGA. The CDR3 spans 14 residues. V was cut by 4 bases and J by 1 base, with 10 bases left in between.

The chain joins TRBV11-3 to TRBJ2-5, with D possibly matching TRBD2 (6 bases). This CDR3 has 15 residues. Germline V CDR1 and CDR2: SGHNT, YENEEA. V was shortened by 1 base and J by 0 bases, with 9 bases between the two germline ends. CDR3 nucleotides: TGTGCCAGCAGCTTAGGACTAGGAGACCAAGAGACCCAGTACTTC. Translating it yields CASSLGLGDQETQYF.

In its sample, this clone was seen a few times. V is TRBV16 and J is TRBJ2-1; the match to TRBD2 covers 11 bases. Trimming removed 0 bases from V and 7 bases from J; junction bases left unmatched: 8. Germline V CDR1 and CDR2: KGHSY, FQNENV. This CDR3 contains 17 residues. CDR3 sequence: CASSQSRETSGTNEQFF. CDR3 nucleotides: TGTGCCAGCAGCCAATCTAGGGAGACTAGCGGGACAAATGAGCAGTTCTTC.

The J gene is TRBJ2-3, the V gene TRBV7-9; TRBD2 agrees at 9 bases. The germline V gene encodes CDR1 SEHNR and CDR2 FQNEAQ (reference sequence). The CDR3 runs 14 residues. V gave up 5 bases and J gave up 2 bases; unmatched junction bases: 2. CDR3 protein: CASSQGLATDTQYF. CDR3 coding DNA: TGTGCCAGCAGCCAGGGACTAGCCACAGATACGCAGTATTTT.

In the case of this clone: A read error may be the cause here, since a much bigger clone is one base away. Within the sample, other DNA sequences also encode this same CDR3. V and J are TRBV28 and TRBJ2-5; D gene uncertain. The CDR3 has 12 residues. In germline, CDR1 is MDHEN, CDR2 SYDVKM. CDR3 nucleotides: TGTGCCAGTAGTTTAAACCCGCAGACCCAGTACTTC. This translates into CASSLNPQTQYF.

This sequence joins TRBV30 and TRBJ1-2; 8 bases agree with TRBD1. V shed 4 bases and J 7 bases; nucleotides not matched to a gene: 2. Germline CDR1 and CDR2: GTSNPN and SVGIG (reference sequence). The CDR3 consists of 11 residues. In DNA form, the CDR3 reads TGTGCCTGGACGGACAGGGCTGGCTACACCTTC. This gives the protein CAWTDRAGYTF.

The V gene is TRBV6-5, the J gene TRBJ2-1; D remains ambiguous. Between the trimmed V and J ends, which lost 4 bases and 0 bases, there was a span of 13 bases. The CDR3 spans 16 residues. Germline V gene sequence: CDR1 MNHEY, CDR2 SVGAGI. The DNA of the CDR3 is TGTGCCAGCAGTTTATCTTCATCCGGCTCCTACAATGAGCAGTTCTTC. It specifies CASSLSSSGSYNEQFF.

This chain uses TRBV2 with TRBJ2-1; D assignment may be TRBD1 or TRBD2 (6 bases each). V was cut by 5 bases and J by 6 bases, with 14 bases left in between. The CDR3 sequence is 14 residues long. CDR1 is SNHLY, CDR2 FYNNEI, per germline. The CDR3, as DNA: TGTGCCAGCAGTCAGACGGGGGCGGTCAATGAGCAGTTCTTC. Its translation: CASSQTGAVNEQFF. The full variable domain, in which reference TRBV2 and TRBJ2-1 provide the parts outside the CDR3, is EPEVTQTPSHQVTQMGQEVILRCVPISNHLYFYWYRQILGQKVEFLVSFYNNEISEKSEIFDDQFSVERPDGSNFTLKIRSTKLEDSAMYFCASSQTGAVNEQFFGPGTRLTVL.

Remarks on this clone: One junction end disagrees with the germline gene, perhaps due to a read error. The chain is built from TRBV28 and TRBJ2-5; the D gene is possibly TRBD2 (6 bases). Per the germline V gene, CDR1 is MDHEN and CDR2 is SYDVKM. The CDR3 totals 16 residues. The CDR3: CASSAPGRAPGESMNF. The CDR3 DNA reads TGTGCCAGCAGTGCACCTGGACGGGCCCCGGGAGAGAGCATGAACTTC.

The V and J genes are TRBV7-3 and TRBJ2-1; 8 bases are shared with TRBD2. V shed 1 base and J 6 bases; nucleotides not matched to a gene: 5. This CDR3 comprises 15 residues. Germline V gene data show CDR1 as SGHTA and CDR2 as FQGTGA. CDR3 residues: CASSLMSGSSNEQFF. DNA for the CDR3: TGTGCCAGCAGCTTAATGAGCGGGAGCAGCAATGAGCAGTTCTTC.

V usage is TRBV10-3 and J usage is TRBJ2-5; no clear D gene. CDR1 and CDR2 (germline): ENHRY, SYGVKD. Trimming removed 3 bases from V and 2 bases from J, with 13 bases in between. The CDR3 runs 15 residues. The CDR3 spells CAISETYGRQETQYF. CDR3 DNA: TGTGCCATCAGTGAAACTTATGGCCGGCAAGAGACCCAGTACTTC.

The rearrangement joins TRBV15 to TRBJ2-7; D is perhaps TRBD1 or TRBD2 (5 bases each). V was pared by 3 bases and J by 6 bases, with 18 bases between. The CDR3 loop spans 15 amino acids. Per germline, CDR1 LNHNV and CDR2 YYDKDF (reference sequence). The CDR3 nucleotides read TGTGCCACCAGCAGTGTTATAAGGGACCCCCGCGAGCAGTACTTC. Its translation is CATSSVIRDPREQYF.

On this clone itself: It is likely a read error: a sequence one base away is far more abundant. This specimen includes other DNA sequences encoding the same CDR3. The CDR3, as DNA: TGCGCCAGCAGTTACGGGACCCCAGGGGGCTCCTACGAGCAGTACTTC. Translation gives CASSYGTPGGSYEQYF. This sequence joins TRBV6-5 and TRBJ2-7, with 7 positions matching TRBD1. The germline gives CDR1 MNHEY, CDR2 SVGAGI. This CDR3 has 16 amino acids.

This chain links TRBV5-1 with TRBJ2-1; TRBD2 is a possible D gene (6 bases). Germline CDR1 reads SGHRS; CDR2 reads YFSETQ. CDR3 length equals 16 residues. V lost 1 base and J lost 4, with 15 bases in between. The CDR3 is CASSLISGVSYNEQFF. CDR3 bases: TGCGCCAGCAGCTTGATTTCGGGAGTATCGTACAATGAGCAGTTCTTC.

Remarks on this clone: This may be a read error: a much more frequent sequence differs by one nucleotide. Other DNA sequences in this specimen translate into the identical CDR3. CDR3 in amino acids: CASSRVATNEKLFF. CDR3 sequence (DNA): TGTGCCAGCAGTCGGGTTGCAACTAATGAAAAACTGTTTTTT. The V gene is TRBV28, the J gene TRBJ1-4; no reliable D call. V was cut by 5 bases and J by 0 bases, with 7 bases left in between. There are 14 residues in the CDR3. Per germline, CDR1 MDHEN and CDR2 SYDVKM.

CDR3 in amino acids: CASRPPGTEQFF. As DNA, the CDR3 is TGTGCCAGCAGACCCCCAGGAACTGAGCAGTTCTTC. V gene TRBV28 combines with J gene TRBJ2-1; D is undetermined. V lost 6 bases and J 9 bases, leaving 12 bases between the germline ends. This CDR3 is built from 12 residues. Germline CDR1 reads MDHEN; CDR2 reads SYDVKM. The full variable domain, its missing parts supplied by reference TRBV28 and TRBJ2-1, is DVKVTQSSRYLVKRTGEKVFLECVQDMDHENMFWYRQDPGLGLRLIYFSYDVKMKEKGDIPEGYSVSREKKERFSLILESASTNQTSMYLCASRPPGTEQFFGPGTRLTVL.